This T cell receptor beta chain derives from a study of T cells after posttransplantation cyclophosphamide. Treatment was busulfan-fludarabine conditioning, a marrow graft, and cyclophosphamide on days +3 and +4. Regarding this clone: Its matching antigen is unknown.

TCRdb's table, derived via immunoSEQ multiplex PCR, lists solely in-frame clones and lacks some. The table has approximately 17,000 clones, about 77% seen once. The CDR3 is 16 residues long. The V end was cut by 4 bases, the J end by 0 bases, with 15 bases between. The germline gives CDR1 SGHNT, CDR2 YYREEE (reference sequence). Points from the study as a whole: TRB clonality was highly associated with recipient CMV seropositivity and reactivation. Later post-transplant blood repertoires were often dominated by donor CD8+ memory clones.

This chain joins TRBV5-4 and TRBJ2-3; tentatively, D is TRBD1 (7 bases). The sample in question was CD8+ T cells sorted from PBMCs, obtained 1,700 to 2,000 days after a stem cell transplant with posttransplant cyclophosphamide. This sequence was found in a female patient in her thirties or forties who received an allogeneic stem cell transplant from a related donor, was CMV-positive, and had no GVHD. These T cells may partly come from the graft donor. The CDR3 loop is CASSRAGGTSTDTQYF. The CDR3 bases are TGTGCCAGCAGCCGAGCAGGGGGGACTAGCACAGATACGCAGTATTTT. The complete variable domain, with remaining parts taken from reference TRBV5-4 and TRBJ2-3, reads ETGVTQSPTHLIKTRGQQVTLRCSSQSGHNTVSWYQQALGQGPQFIFQYYREEENGRGNFPPRFSGLQFPNYSSELNVNALELDDSALYLCASSRAGGTSTDTQYFGPGTRLTVL.